A selection of T cell receptor beta chains follows, all from one sample in a study of blood T cell repertoires in COVID-19. The assay was immunoSEQ multiplex PCR, and TCRdb's table has in-frame clones only and misses some. The sample has 97,000 or so clones, 60% to 80% seen once. Sequenced: peripheral blood. These receptors came from a man aged 60-69 years with active or convalescent COVID-19. Both conserved end residues are part of each CDR3. The order of the fields is V gene, J gene, D gene, clone size, CDR3 protein, CDR3 DNA. A D gene is named only where the DNA matches it firmly. The listing skips clone size in some rows; elsewhere it reads once, few, many or a size class.

>TRBV2|TRBJ2-7|-|once
CASGLAHYEQYF
TGTGCCAGCGGCTTGGCCCACTACGAGCAGTACTTC
>TRBV20-1|TRBJ2-2|-|-
CSASGSSRTSNTGELFF
TGCAGTGCTAGTGGAAGTAGTAGAACTAGCAACACCGGGGAGCTGTTTTTT
>TRBV19|TRBJ2-6|TRBD2|-
CASSIDSGRAFSGANVLTF
TGTGCCAGTAGTATAGATAGCGGGAGGGCCTTCTCTGGGGCCAACGTCCTGACTTTC
>TRBV3-1/TRBV3-2|TRBJ2-1|-|-
CASSQDTGPSWGEQFF
TGTGCCAGCAGCCAAGATACAGGACCCTCCTGGGGTGAGCAGTTCTTC
>TRBV28|TRBJ1-6|TRBD1|once
CASSPNHRGSPLHF
TGTGCCAGCAGTCCAAACCACAGGGGTTCACCCCTCCACTTT
>TRBV6-5|TRBJ2-7|TRBD2|-
CASSKLAGEAYEQYF
TGTGCCAGCAGTAAACTAGCGGGAGAAGCCTACGAGCAGTACTTC
>TRBV28|TRBJ2-7|-|-
CASSLGAGLPYEQYF
TGTGCCAGCAGTTTAGGGGCAGGGCTCCCTTACGAGCAGTACTTC
>TRBV19|TRBJ2-1|-|-
CASRHDSSYNEQFF
TGTGCCAGTAGGCACGATAGCTCCTACAATGAGCAGTTCTTC
>TRBV19|TRBJ2-1|TRBD2|few
CASSIEIAGDNEQFF
TGTGCCAGTAGTATCGAGATAGCGGGAGACAATGAGCAGTTCTTC
>TRBV4-3|TRBJ1-2|-|-
CASSQDIVGGLIF
TGCGCCAGCAGCCAAGATATTGTGGGGGGGCTGATCTTC
>TRBV4-1|TRBJ1-5|-|-
CASSQDPGGGNQPQHF
TGCGCCAGCAGCCAAGATCCGGGAGGCGGCAATCAGCCCCAGCATTTT
>TRBV3-1/TRBV3-2|TRBJ1-4|-|-
CASSSQGINEKLFF
TGTGCCAGCAGCTCACAGGGAATTAATGAAAAACTGTTTTTT
>TRBV2|TRBJ1-5|-|once
CASSQRGGPVQPQHF
TGTGCCAGCAGCCAACGGGGGGGGCCTGTACAGCCCCAGCATTTT
>TRBV2|TRBJ1-1|-|-
CASRTEPSNTEAFF
TGTGCCAGCAGGACAGAACCCTCGAACACTGAAGCTTTCTTT
>TRBV5-4|TRBJ2-2|-|-
CASSNQGIPELFF
TGTGCCAGCAGTAACCAGGGGATTCCGGAGCTGTTTTTT
>TRBV10-3|TRBJ1-6|-|-
CAISPRDTNSPLHF
TGTGCCATCAGTCCCCGGGACACGAATTCACCCCTCCACTTT
>TRBV6-5|TRBJ1-1|-|-
CASKGEYTEAFF
TGTGCCAGCAAAGGAGAATACACTGAAGCTTTCTTT
>TRBV15|TRBJ1-5|TRBD1|-
CATSSLRDSITRGNQPQHF
TGTGCCACCAGCAGTCTCCGGGACAGCATAACCCGGGGCAATCAGCCCCAGCATTTT
>TRBV13|TRBJ1-1|-|few
CASSKGRGWNTEAFF
TGTGCCAGCAGCAAAGGCAGGGGTTGGAACACTGAAGCTTTCTTT
>TRBV15|TRBJ2-1|-|-
CATSRVLGDNEQFF
TGTGCCACCAGCAGAGTTTTAGGGGACAATGAGCAGTTCTTC
>TRBV6-6|TRBJ1-2|TRBD1|-
CASSWTGGGYGYTF
TGTGCCAGCAGTTGGACAGGGGGCGGCTATGGCTACACCTTC
>TRBV10-3|TRBJ1-1|-|-
CAISEDSTMNTEAFF
TGTGCCATCAGTGAGGACAGCACCATGAACACTGAAGCTTTCTTT
>TRBV5-1|TRBJ1-6|TRBD1|-
CASSLADRGQHYNSPLHF
TGCGCCAGCAGCTTAGCGGACAGGGGCCAACACTATAATTCACCCCTCCACTTT
>TRBV5-4|TRBJ2-1|-|-
CASSLAVFSYNEQFF
TGTGCCAGCAGCTTGGCGGTCTTCTCCTACAATGAGCAGTTCTTC
>TRBV7-8|TRBJ2-2|TRBD2|-
CASSLVLLAGDGELFF
TGTGCCAGCAGCTTAGTTTTGCTAGCGGGGGACGGGGAGCTGTTTTTT
>TRBV6-6|TRBJ2-4|-|-
CASRKAGVDIQYF
TGTGCCAGCAGAAAAGCAGGGGTAGACATTCAGTACTTC
>TRBV27|TRBJ1-2|-|-
CASSPTGQRNYGYTF
TGTGCCAGCAGTCCCACAGGGCAGAGAAACTATGGCTACACCTTC
>TRBV18|TRBJ1-2|TRBD1|-
CASSQTGGPGGYTF
TGTGCCAGCTCCCAAACAGGGGGCCCTGGTGGCTACACCTTC
>TRBV27|TRBJ1-2|TRBD1|-
CASSGDRAGYGYTF
TGTGCCAGCAGTGGGGACAGGGCCGGATATGGCTACACCTTC
>TRBV11-2|TRBJ2-3|TRBD1|-
CASSYGLTGGPSTDTQYF
TGTGCCAGCAGCTATGGTTTGACAGGGGGTCCTTCCACAGATACGCAGTATTTT
>TRBV2|TRBJ1-4|-|few
CASSRYSTNEKLFF
TGTGCCAGCAGTCGGTACTCAACTAATGAAAAACTGTTTTTT
>TRBV19|TRBJ1-5|-|-
CATSATRNQPQHF
TGTGCCACCTCAGCGACTCGCAATCAGCCCCAGCATTTT
>TRBV5-1|TRBJ1-2|-|-
CASSFAGDPGYTF
TGCGCCAGCAGCTTTGCGGGGGATCCTGGCTACACCTTC
>TRBV6-2/TRBV6-3|TRBJ2-3|TRBD2|-
CASSPGTSGRTDTQYF
TGTGCCAGCAGTCCCGGGACTAGCGGGAGGACAGATACGCAGTATTTT